One sample yielded the 21 T cell receptor beta chains listed below, sequenced in a study of vaccination and CD4 T cells after COVID-19 (dated by TCRdb to between 2021 and 2023). Which antigens these TCRs recognize remains unknown. The library was prepared using PCR. The reads were generated on an Illumina iSeq 100. TCR sequencing of DNA from cultured CD4+ T cells used the Oncomine TCR Beta short-read assay at the Johns Hopkins FTIC core. The public reads were run again by TCRdb, first through fastp at Q25 and then through MiXCR, and only productive beta chains were kept. Entries that share a CDR3 protein sequence are merged under the most common genes and DNA. The sample data list approximately 20,000 distinct CDR3 sequences, and roughly 50% of these were observed just once. The ten most abundant clones make up less than 15% of the sample. The sample's time point label is to be understood as: late sampling 161 to 241 days after vaccination in a few convalescent patients. The treatment or condition label, read with the paper, signifies: approximately 9-day PBMC culture with coronavirus spike peptide pools or control peptides (ViraFEST assay).

The material was CD4+ T cells from blood, cultured in vitro, obtained about 7 months after SARS-CoV-2 vaccination. These receptors all come from a human donor who had recovered from COVID-19.

This chain links TRBV15 with TRBJ2-5; TRBD2 is a possible D gene (5 bases). Germline V CDR1 and CDR2: LNHNV, YYDKDF (reference sequence). The V gene lost 1 base and the J gene lost 3 bases, with 21 bases spanning the gap. There are 18 residues in the CDR3. The CDR3 bases are TGTGCCACCAGCAGAGCTTGGCCAGCTCGGGGAAAGGAAGAGACCCAGTACTTC. Translation: CATSRAWPARGKEETQYF.

The chain combines TRBV7-9 with TRBJ1-1; D remains unclear. Between the trimmed V and J ends, which lost 6 bases and 11 bases, there was a span of 16 bases. The CDR3 has 12 amino acids. Germline CDR1 is SEHNR and CDR2 is FQNEAQ (reference sequence). CDR3 nucleotides: TGTGCCAGCAGATGGCAGGTCGGAATGGCTTTCTTT. Translating it yields CASRWQVGMAFF.

This clonotype was seen a few times. J is TRBJ1-1 and V is TRBV20-1; D is ambiguous. This CDR3 region has 13 residues. Germline CDR1 is DFQATT and CDR2 is SNEGSKA (reference sequence). V was clipped by 3 bases and J by 0 bases, with 8 bases between them. This chain's CDR3 is CSASEGMNTEAFF. In DNA form, the CDR3 reads TGCAGTGCTAGCGAGGGAATGAACACTGAAGCTTTCTTT.

This clonotype appeared a single time. One end of the junction does not line up with germline, which may come from a read error. The chain is built from TRBV7-7 and TRBJ1-3, with D unclear. This CDR3 spans 13 amino acids. Germline loops: CDR1 SSHAT, CDR2 FNYEAQ (reference sequence). The CDR3 spells CASSLGSGNTIYF. The CDR3 DNA sequence: TGTGCTAGCAGCTTAGGGTCTGGAAACACCATATATTTT.

For the CDR3, the DNA is TGTGCCAGCAGTTCATTAGCGGGAGGTGGAGATACGCAGTATTTT. Encoded protein: CASSSLAGGGDTQYF. The rearrangement joins TRBV28 to TRBJ2-3; 10 bases are a match to TRBD2. This CDR3 is built from 15 residues. After removal of 4 bases from V and 5 bases from J, the junction contained 6 bases not matched to a gene. Per the germline V gene, CDR1 is MDHEN and CDR2 is SYDVKM.

The rearrangement joins TRBV6-1 to TRBJ2-7; D unresolved. V lost 6 bases, J lost 1 base, and 7 bases lay in between. The CDR3 covers 12 residues. Germline V gene sequence: CDR1 MNHNS, CDR2 SASEGT. The CDR3 protein is CASRRKSYEQYF. The DNA for the CDR3 is TGTGCCAGCAGGCGAAAGTCCTACGAGCAGTACTTC.

The chain has TRBV7-3 and TRBJ2-1, with TRBD1 identical over 8 bases. This CDR3 region has 19 residues. The trim removed 5 bases at V and 6 bases at J, leaving 21 bases unmatched. Germline CDR1 is SGHTA and CDR2 is FQGTGA. The CDR3 coding sequence is TGTGCCAGCAGCCAGGACAGGGAGGTGCCGTTTCCCGCCCCCAATGAGCAGTTCTTC. It codes for CASSQDREVPFPAPNEQFF.

V gene TRBV11-2 combines with J gene TRBJ2-5, with D perhaps matching TRBD2 (6 bases). The germline CDR1 and CDR2 sequences are SGHAT and FQNNGV. This CDR3 spans 14 amino acids. Between the trimmed V and J ends, which lost 3 bases and 4 bases, there was a span of 12 bases. The CDR3 region is CASSLTGLPETQYF. In DNA form, the CDR3 reads TGTGCCAGCAGCTTGACGGGACTCCCAGAGACCCAGTACTTC.

The chain uses TRBV20-1 and TRBJ2-1, with 8 bases fitting TRBD1. V lost 7 bases to trimming and J lost 6 bases; unmatched junction nucleotides: 5. CDR3 length: 12 amino acids. The germline V gene has CDR1 DFQATT and CDR2 SNEGSKA (reference sequence). The CDR3 region is CSVRTGFNEQFF. CDR3 nucleotide sequence: TGCAGTGTAAGGACAGGGTTCAATGAGCAGTTCTTC.

This clonotype was detected a few times. The V call is TRBV6-4, the J call TRBJ1-2, with a weak D call TRBD1 (6 bases). Germline lookup yields CDR1 MRHNA and CDR2 SNTAGT. The V end was cut by 6 bases, the J end by 3 bases, with 14 bases between. The CDR3 is 14 residues long. The CDR3 sequence is CASSRSKGDYGYTF. CDR3 in DNA: TGTGCCAGCAGCCGGAGCAAGGGGGACTATGGCTACACCTTC.

The gene calls are TRBV27 and TRBJ2-5, with 8 bases matching TRBD1. The germline V gene encodes CDR1 MNHEY and CDR2 SMNVEV (reference sequence). With 5 bases clipped from V and 5 bases from J, the junction kept 10 bases outside the gene matches. The length of the CDR3 is 15 residues. The CDR3 here is CASSEGQAGWETQYF. Here the CDR3 DNA reads TGTGCCAGCAGTGAGGGACAGGCCGGTTGGGAGACCCAGTACTTC.

The chain carries TRBV7-2 and TRBJ1-2; TRBD1 matches at 8 bases. CDR1 SGHTA and CDR2 FQGNSA come from the germline V gene. The ends lost 5 bases at V and 4 bases at J; junction bases unmatched: 6. CDR3 length: 14 residues. As DNA, the CDR3 is TGTGCCAGCAGCCCTCAGGGGGCCGGCTATGGCTACACCTTC. This gives the protein CASSPQGAGYGYTF.

This clonotype appeared a few times. This chain links TRBV2 with TRBJ2-5; 9 bases line up with TRBD1. V lost 9 bases to trimming and J lost 7 bases; unmatched junction nucleotides: 12. Germline CDR1 reads SNHLY; CDR2 reads FYNNEI. The CDR3 covers 14 residues. The CDR3 protein is CAREDDRGRGTQYF. CDR3 coding DNA: TGTGCCAGAGAGGATGACAGGGGGAGGGGGACCCAGTACTTC.

V gene TRBV29-1 combines with J gene TRBJ2-1, with D uncertain. CDR1 is SQVTM, CDR2 ANQGSEA, per germline. Trimming shortened V by 6 bases and J by 6 bases, and 15 bases separated the two germline ends. The CDR3 is 13 residues long. The CDR3 here is CSVPLLAPNEQFF. DNA of the CDR3: TGCAGCGTGCCTCTTTTAGCCCCCAATGAGCAGTTCTTC.

This chain links TRBV7-8 with TRBJ2-5; 14 nucleotides line up with TRBD2. The CDR3 contains 16 residues. The junction had 6 bases not matched to a gene; V was cut back by 4 bases and J by 5 bases. Germline CDR1 SGHVS, CDR2 FQNEAQ. The CDR3 DNA reads TGTGCCAGCAGCTCAGGGACTAGCGGGGGCCGGGAGACCCAGTACTTC. Its protein is CASSSGTSGGRETQYF. The variable domain in full, completed from reference TRBV7-8 and TRBJ2-5, reads GAGVSQSPRYKVAKRGQDVALRCDPISGHVSLFWYQQALGQGPEFLTYFQNEAQLDKSGLPSDRFFAERPEGSVSTLKIQRTQQEDSAVYLCASSSGTSGGRETQYFGPGTRLLVL.

The chain combines TRBV24-1 with TRBJ2-1; TRBD1 agrees at 7 bases. The CDR3 length is 14 residues. The germline V gene has CDR1 KGHDR and CDR2 SFDVKD. The junction had 5 bases not matched to a gene; V was cut back by 6 bases and J by 4 bases. CDR3 residues: CATSTGVIYNEQFF. The CDR3 bases are TGTGCCACCAGTACAGGGGTAATTTACAATGAGCAGTTCTTC.

This chain connects TRBV20-1 to TRBJ2-5; D may correspond to TRBD1 or TRBD2 (5 bases each). Per the germline V gene, CDR1 is DFQATT and CDR2 is SNEGSKA (reference sequence). Trimming removed 1 base at V and 4 bases at J, with 16 bases between. The CDR3 extends over 15 amino acids. CDR3 in amino acids: CSARAPGLVGETQYF. The CDR3 DNA is TGCAGTGCTAGAGCGCCGGGGCTAGTTGGAGAGACCCAGTACTTC.

The chain recombines TRBV4-2 with TRBJ2-7, with D maybe TRBD2 (7 bases). This CDR3 has 15 residues. V was clipped by 4 bases and J by 6 bases, with 19 bases between them. The germline V gene has CDR1 LGHNA and CDR2 YNFKEQ. The CDR3 loop is CASSPPPGASGEQYF. CDR3 bases: TGTGCCAGCAGCCCCCCTCCGGGGGCTAGCGGCGAGCAGTACTTC.

The chain carries TRBV15 and TRBJ2-3; D might be TRBD1 (6 bases). The CDR3 loop spans 14 amino acids. CDR1 is LNHNV and CDR2 is YYDKDF in the germline V gene (reference sequence). The V end was cut by 2 bases, the J end by 2 bases, with 8 bases between. The CDR3 nucleotides read TGTGCCACCAGCAGACCAGGGGACACAGATACGCAGTATTTT. This translates into CATSRPGDTDTQYF. Complete variable domain (other parts from reference TRBV15 and TRBJ2-3): DAMVIQNPRYQVTQFGKPVTLSCSQTLNHNVMYWYQQKSSQAPKLLFHYYDKDFNNEADTPDNFQSRRPNTSFCFLDIRSPGLGDTAMYLCATSRPGDTDTQYFGPGTRLTVL.

V gene TRBV6-5 combines with J gene TRBJ1-2, with TRBD1 matching over 9 bases. The CDR3 is made up of 15 amino acids. J lost 8 bases, V lost 0 bases, and 7 bases had no gene match. Germline assignment: CDR1 MNHEY and CDR2 SVGAGI. The CDR3, as DNA: TGTGCCAGCAGTTACTCGCGTTGGACAGGGGAGGGCTACACCTTC. Translation: CASSYSRWTGEGYTF.

The gene calls are TRBV6-5 and TRBJ2-1, with D possibly matching TRBD1 (5 bases). The CDR3 runs 15 residues. V was clipped by 0 bases and J by 4 bases, with 10 bases between them. Germline V gives CDR1 MNHEY, CDR2 SVGAGI. CDR3 residues: CASSYSQGAYNEQFF. The CDR3 DNA reads TGTGCCAGCAGTTACTCGCAGGGCGCATACAATGAGCAGTTCTTC.